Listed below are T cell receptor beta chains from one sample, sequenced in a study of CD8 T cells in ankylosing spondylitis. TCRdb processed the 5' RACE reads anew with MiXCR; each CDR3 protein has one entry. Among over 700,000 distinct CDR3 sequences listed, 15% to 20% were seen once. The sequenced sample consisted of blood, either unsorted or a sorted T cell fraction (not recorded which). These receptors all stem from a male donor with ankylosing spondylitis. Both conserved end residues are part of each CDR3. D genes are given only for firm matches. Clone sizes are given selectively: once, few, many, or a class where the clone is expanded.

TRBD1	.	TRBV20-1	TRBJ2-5	CSARKPPGQGVWQETQYF	TGCAGTGCTAGGAAACCACCGGGACAGGGCGTGTGGCAAGAGACCCAGTACTTC
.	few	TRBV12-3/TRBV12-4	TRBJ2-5	CASSFTDTSGETQYF	TGTGCCAGCAGTTTTACGGATACGTCGGGGGAGACCCAGTACTTC
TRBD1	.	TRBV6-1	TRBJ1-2	CASTPRDSSNYGYTF	TGTGCCAGCACTCCCCGGGACAGTTCGAACTATGGCTACACCTTC
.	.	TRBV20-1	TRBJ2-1	CSARERVWDNEQFF	TGCAGTGCTAGAGAGAGGGTCTGGGACAATGAGCAGTTCTTC
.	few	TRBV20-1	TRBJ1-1	CSARDPGFQNTEAFF	TGCAGTGCTAGAGATCCGGGGTTCCAGAACACTGAAGCTTTCTTT
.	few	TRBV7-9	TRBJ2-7	CASSLDKGNSYEQYF	TGTGCCAGCAGCTTAGATAAGGGTAACTCCTACGAGCAGTACTTC
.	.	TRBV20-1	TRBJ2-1	CSARDGRESNEQFF	TGCAGTGCTAGAGATGGAAGGGAAAGCAATGAGCAGTTCTTC
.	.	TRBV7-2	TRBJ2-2	CASSLVPVGPGELFF	TGTGCCAGCAGCTTAGTCCCCGTGGGACCCGGGGAGCTGTTTTTT
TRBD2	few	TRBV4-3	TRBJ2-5	CASSQDLGLRGETQYF	TGCGCCAGCAGCCAAGATCTGGGACTACGGGGAGAGACCCAGTACTTC
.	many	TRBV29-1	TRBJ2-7	CSVVGQGGEQYF	TGCAGCGTTGTAGGGCAGGGTGGGGAGCAGTACTTC
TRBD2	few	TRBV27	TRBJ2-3	CASSSKREGSDTQYF	TGTGCCAGCAGTTCCAAGCGGGAGGGATCGGATACGCAGTATTTT
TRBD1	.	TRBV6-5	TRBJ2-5	CASSYLDRGKTQYF	TGTGCCAGCAGTTACCTGGACAGGGGGAAGACCCAGTACTTC
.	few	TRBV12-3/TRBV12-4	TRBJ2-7	CASSWTPGTLIYEQYF	TGTGCCAGCAGTTGGACCCCCGGGACACTTATCTACGAGCAGTACTTC
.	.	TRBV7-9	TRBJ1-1	CASSLMGGGNTEAFF	TGTGCCAGCAGCTTAATGGGGGGGGGGAACACTGAAGCTTTCTTT
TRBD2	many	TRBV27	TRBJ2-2	CASSLSAGGPRTGELFF	TGTGCCAGCAGTTTATCAGCGGGGGGGCCGAGGACCGGGGAGCTGTTTTTT
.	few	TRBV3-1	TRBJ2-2	CASIDRRAGRTGELFF	TGTGCCAGCATAGACAGGAGGGCCGGACGGACCGGGGAGCTGTTTTTT
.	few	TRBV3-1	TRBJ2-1	CASSQGWGSGNEQFF	TGTGCCAGCAGCCAAGGATGGGGGAGTGGGAATGAGCAGTTCTTC
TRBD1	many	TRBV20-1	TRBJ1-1	CSARDRGQTGTMNTEAFF	TGCAGTGCTAGAGACAGGGGGCAGACGGGGACCATGAACACTGAAGCTTTCTTT
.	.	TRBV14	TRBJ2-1	CASSQEPGLHNEQFF	TGTGCCAGCAGCCAAGAGCCGGGGTTGCACAATGAGCAGTTCTTC
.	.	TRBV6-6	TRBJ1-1	CASSYKGHTEAFF	TGTGCCAGCAGTTACAAGGGGCACACTGAAGCTTTCTTT
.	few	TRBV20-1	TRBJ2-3	CSARWPRSQLDTQYF	TGCAGTGCTAGATGGCCGAGGTCCCAACTAGATACGCAGTATTTT
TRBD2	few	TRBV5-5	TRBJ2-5	CASSLGVLAGQETQYF	TGTGCCAGCAGCTTAGGGGTCCTAGCGGGGCAAGAGACCCAGTACTTC
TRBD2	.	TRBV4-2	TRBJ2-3	CASSQTSGATDTQYF	TGTGCCAGCAGCCAGACTAGCGGGGCCACAGATACGCAGTATTTT
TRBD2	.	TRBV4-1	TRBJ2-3	CASSRSPSGVEDTQYF	TGCGCCAGCAGCCGATCACCTAGCGGGGTGGAAGATACGCAGTATTTT
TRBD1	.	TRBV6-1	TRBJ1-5	CASSTQGASNQPQHF	TGTGCCAGCAGTACACAGGGGGCGAGCAATCAGCCCCAGCATTTT
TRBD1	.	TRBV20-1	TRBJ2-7	CSAPGDRTAYEQYF	TGCAGTGCTCCGGGGGACAGGACAGCCTACGAGCAGTACTTC
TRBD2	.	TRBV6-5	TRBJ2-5	CASSYREGGETQYF	TGTGCCAGCAGTTACCGGGAGGGAGGGGAGACCCAGTACTTC
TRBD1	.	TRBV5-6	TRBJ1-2	CASTGTGNGGYTF	TGTGCCAGCACCGGGACAGGGAACGGTGGCTACACCTTC
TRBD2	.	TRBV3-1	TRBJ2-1	CASSQEVGGLLNEQFF	TGTGCCAGCAGCCAAGAGGTGGGAGGGCTCTTGAATGAGCAGTTCTTC
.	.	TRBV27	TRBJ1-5	CASMPGPWSNQPQHF	TGTGCCAGTATGCCGGGACCCTGGAGCAATCAGCCCCAGCATTTT
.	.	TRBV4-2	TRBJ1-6	CASSQDRSGNTKGSPLHF	TGTGCCAGCAGCCAAGATCGCTCCGGCAACACAAAGGGTTCACCCCTCCACTTT
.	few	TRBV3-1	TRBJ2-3	CASSPIKTTDTQYF	TGTGCCAGCAGCCCCATCAAAACCACAGATACGCAGTATTTT
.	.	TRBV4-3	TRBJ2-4	CASSQQGRDIQYF	TGCGCCAGCAGCCAGCAGGGTCGAGACATTCAGTACTTC
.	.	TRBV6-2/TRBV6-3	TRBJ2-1	CASGSGPSYNEQFF	TGTGCCAGCGGGAGCGGGCCGTCCTACAATGAGCAGTTCTTC
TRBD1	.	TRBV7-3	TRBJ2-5	CASSSGGMNIETQYF	TGTGCCAGCAGCTCAGGGGGTATGAACATAGAGACCCAGTACTTC
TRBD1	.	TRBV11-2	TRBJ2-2	CASSRTGGDTGELFF	TGTGCCAGCAGCAGGACAGGGGGCGACACCGGGGAGCTGTTTTTT
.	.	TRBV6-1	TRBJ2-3	CASQVYRTGTQYF	TGTGCCAGCCAGGTTTACCGCACAGGTACGCAGTATTTT
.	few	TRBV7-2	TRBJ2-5	CASSFIGIRYQETQYF	TGTGCCAGCAGCTTTATCGGGATACGGTACCAAGAGACCCAGTACTTC
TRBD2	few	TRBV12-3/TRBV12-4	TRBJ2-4	CASSSSPSGSGIQYF	TGTGCCAGCAGTTCCAGTCCCAGCGGGAGTGGCATTCAGTACTTC
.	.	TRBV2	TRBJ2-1	CASSELGGLDNEQFF	TGTGCCAGCAGTGAGTTGGGGGGGCTCGACAATGAGCAGTTCTTC
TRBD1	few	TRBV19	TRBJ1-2	CASSREPGQAYGYTF	TGTGCCAGTAGTAGAGAGCCGGGACAGGCCTATGGCTACACCTTC
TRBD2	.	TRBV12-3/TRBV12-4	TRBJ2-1	CACSLFAGGLFHNEQFF	TGTGCCTGCAGTTTATTCGCGGGGGGACTGTTCCACAATGAGCAGTTCTTC